This T cell receptor (beta chain) was captured by sequencing in a study of early T cells in non-severe SARS-CoV-2 infection. Study as a whole: With bulk RNA from unsorted whole blood as input, sequencing yielded unpaired chains.

Unique molecular identifiers were attached to individual cDNA molecules. TCRdb reprocessed the 5' RACE reads with MiXCR, giving one entry per CDR3 protein. The table shows 45,000 to 65,000 distinct CDR3 sequences, with 12% occurring only once. Ten or more counts support this clonotype. The CDR3 is made up of 20 amino acids. The V and J ends lost 6 bases and 4 bases, in that order; junction bases with no gene match: 20. The germline CDR1 and CDR2 sequences are SGHTA and FQGNSA. This receptor was identified in an adult who was a healthcare worker with PCR-confirmed SARS-CoV-2 infection or an uninfected control (not recorded which). This specimen was whole blood, taken at baseline. The chain links TRBV7-2 to TRBJ2-3; 12 bases align to TRBD2. CDR3: CASRGFSGTSGSERADTQYF. The DNA for the CDR3 is TGTGCCAGCAGGGGATTTTCCGGGACTAGCGGGTCGGAGAGAGCAGATACGCAGTATTTT.